This T cell receptor (beta chain) was recovered during a study of blood T cell repertoires in COVID-19. Whole-study context: Specimens from acute and convalescent COVID-19 originated in the United States, Italy and Spain. PBMCs, B-cell-depleted T cells, or T cells provided the cDNA or gDNA that made up the material.

In the authors' methods: Researchers report that nucleated cell counts were estimated from reference gene primer amplification. TCRdb's table, derived via immunoSEQ multiplex PCR, lists solely in-frame clones and lacks some. Clone size and V and J calls were adopted from that table, with D and trimming inferred from the DNA. The repertoire holds some 99,000 clones, with roughly 75% as singletons. The germline gives CDR1 MNHEY, CDR2 SMNVEV (reference sequence). V was clipped by 5 bases and J by 4 bases, with 12 bases between them. The CDR3 spans 15 residues. The sequence came from a human donor in a cohort sampled during active or convalescent COVID-19. The sequenced material came from peripheral blood. The rearrangement links TRBV27 to TRBJ1-6; perhaps TRBD1 as D (6 bases). CDR3 DNA sequence: TGTGCCAGCAGTGGCGGGGGGCAATATAATTCACCCCTCCACTTT. It yields the protein CASSGGGQYNSPLHF.